The entry below describes one TCR beta chain. This specimen comes from a study of cytomegalovirus exposure and HLA in healthy donors. Amplification used 60 Vbeta primers and 13 Jbeta primers. Method: immunoSEQ multiplex PCR; TCRdb's copy keeps in-frame clones and lacks some. The data hold about 120,000 clones, with approximately 60% observed a single time. The sequence derives from a woman aged 25 to 39 in good health and CMV-seronegative. The sample comprised PBMCs.

CDR3 sequence: CASSVDGGLNQPQHF. The DNA of the CDR3 is TGTGCCAGCAGCGTAGACGGGGGACTAAATCAGCCCCAGCATTTT. The chain carries TRBV9 and TRBJ1-5; D may be TRBD1 (5 bases). The CDR3 covers 15 residues. Germline V CDR1 and CDR2: SGDLS, YYNGEE. Trimming took off 0 bases at V and 4 bases at J, with 11 bases between the two ends.